This T cell receptor (beta chain) was captured in a study of cytomegalovirus exposure and HLA in healthy donors. Study details: From HLA-typed donors, an early data release held roughly 80 million unique TCRs.

A note on this clone: As yet, its antigen is unknown.

General study results and limits: Most TCR sequences showed up rarely, but some public TCRs showed up in many donors.

PCR amplification relied on 60 Vbeta primers (plus 13 Jbeta primers). This table comes from immunoSEQ multiplex PCR, and its TCRdb copy is limited to in-frame clones, with some not included. The table has about 110,000 clones, roughly three quarters seen once; the top ten hold 2.5% to 3%. V shed 4 bases, J shed 1 base, and the junction held 7 bases outside the gene matches. Germline V gene data show CDR1 as SNHLY and CDR2 as FYNNEI. The length of the CDR3 is 15 residues. The chain employs TRBV2 and TRBJ2-7, with 7 nucleotides matching TRBD1. This receptor was taken from a woman in her late teens or twenties in good health and CMV-seropositive. Sample: PBMCs. Here the CDR3 DNA reads TGTGCCAGCAGTGCGGACAGGCCCCCGTCCTACGAGCAGTACTTC. Residues: CASSADRPPSYEQYF.